The 8 T cell receptor beta chains below all came from one sample that was sequenced in a study of graft-versus-host responses after intestinal transplantation. Their antigen targets remain unknown. The table came from immunoSEQ multiplex PCR; TCRdb's copy has only in-frame clones and leaves some out. The sample shows about 120,000 clones, 85% to 95% of them seen only once. Here the sequenced sample was unstimulated CD8+ T cells sorted from spleen or lymph node cells, taken before transplant. These receptors were collected from a human donor who was the organ donor for an intestinal transplant.

This chain joins TRBV4-1 and TRBJ2-2; D is ambiguous. This CDR3 comprises 16 residues. CDR1 and CDR2 (germline): MGHRA, YSYEKL. V dropped 0 bases and J dropped 2 bases, with 10 bases sitting between them. In DNA, the CDR3 is TGCGCCAGCAGCCAAGATGGCGGTGATAACACCGGGGAGCTGTTTTTT. It translates to CASSQDGGDNTGELFF.

The CDR3 DNA is TGTGCTAGTGGTTTGATGAAGGGGATCAACTATGGCTACACCTTC. Translated, it gives CASGLMKGINYGYTF. The V call is TRBV12-5, the J call TRBJ1-2; D possibly corresponds to TRBD1 (5 bases). Trimming stripped 2 bases from V and 2 bases from J, with 12 bases between. Germline V lookup: CDR1 LGHNT, CDR2 FRNRAP. The CDR3 extends over 15 amino acids.

The CDR3 region has the DNA TGTGCCAGCAGCGACACTTATGGGACTGAAGCTTTCTTT. As protein: CASSDTYGTEAFF. The rearrangement joins TRBV9 to TRBJ1-1; D is ambiguous. The CDR3 is 13 residues long. Trimming took off 3 bases at V and 5 bases at J, with 11 bases between the two ends. CDR1 is SGDLS, CDR2 YYNGEE, per germline.

The chain uses TRBV4-3 and TRBJ2-1; TRBD2 agrees at 10 bases. With V trimmed by 4 bases and J by 10 bases, 10 bases remained unmatched. In germline, CDR1 is LGHNA, CDR2 YSLEER. The CDR3 spans 15 residues. The CDR3 spells CASSLGASGSREQFF. CDR3 DNA: TGCGCCAGCAGCCTAGGGGCTAGCGGGAGTCGGGAGCAGTTCTTC.

J is TRBJ2-2 and V is TRBV9; 12 bases are shared with TRBD2. Trimming removed 3 bases from V and 4 bases from J; junction bases left unmatched: 4. The germline gives CDR1 SGDLS, CDR2 YYNGEE. The length of the CDR3 is 16 residues. CDR3 sequence reads: CASSGTSGRTTGELFF. For the CDR3, the DNA is TGTGCCAGCAGCGGAACTAGCGGGAGGACCACCGGGGAGCTGTTTTTT.

The J gene is TRBJ2-3, the V gene TRBV7-6; the D gene could be TRBD1 or TRBD2 (6 bases each). Between the trimmed V and J ends, which lost 5 bases and 5 bases, there was a span of 20 bases. This CDR3 contains 16 residues. Germline CDR1 and CDR2: SGHVS and FNYEAQ. CDR3 in DNA: TGTGCCAGCAGCCCGACAAGAGGGGGGCCTATAGATACGCAGTATTTT. Translated, it gives CASSPTRGGPIDTQYF.

The chain is built from TRBV27 and TRBJ1-2, with D perhaps matching TRBD1 (6 bases). The CDR3 has 13 amino acids. In germline, CDR1 is MNHEY, CDR2 SMNVEV (reference sequence). Deletions cut 3 bases from V and 5 bases from J, with 10 bases between. The CDR3 region is CASSFQGQYGYTF. CDR3 in DNA: TGTGCCAGCAGTTTCCAGGGGCAGTATGGCTACACCTTC.

The chain carries TRBV7-8 and TRBJ1-3; 7 bases align to TRBD1. The CDR3 has 17 amino acids. V dropped 4 bases and J dropped 0; count of bases not matched to a gene: 9. Germline V gene data show CDR1 as SGHVS and CDR2 as FQNEAQ. CDR3 in amino acids: CASSSRDRLSSGNTIYF. The CDR3 bases are TGTGCCAGCAGCTCTAGGGACAGATTAAGCTCTGGAAACACCATATATTTT.